Given below is one TCR beta chain in context. Original analysis: Estimation of nucleated cell counts relied on the amplification of reference gene primers. Assay: immunoSEQ multiplex PCR; the TCRdb copy retains only in-frame clones and omits some. V and J calls and clone size follow that table, whereas D and trimming were derived from the DNA. The sample holds some 400,000 clones, around 87% seen once. The Seattle patients joined while their infection was active and were tracked longitudinally afterward. Germline V gene sequence: CDR1 SGHVS, CDR2 FNYEAQ. Unmatched junction bases numbered 7, after V lost 6 bases and J lost 11 bases. The CDR3 is 12 amino acids. This sample is part of a study of blood T cell repertoires in COVID-19. As for the study in general: COVID-19 samples collected from the United States, Italy and Spain covered acute and convalescent phases. Nucleic acid was either cDNA or gDNA, and it came from T cells, B-cell-depleted T cells, or PBMCs.

This clonotype was sampled from a woman aged 25 to 39 with COVID-19, enrolled during active disease. The chain employs TRBV7-6 and TRBJ2-5; TRBD2 agrees at 9 bases. Sample: peripheral blood. CDR3 region: CASSPPGLAQYF. CDR3 in DNA: TGTGCCAGCAGTCCCCCGGGACTAGCTCAGTACTTC.